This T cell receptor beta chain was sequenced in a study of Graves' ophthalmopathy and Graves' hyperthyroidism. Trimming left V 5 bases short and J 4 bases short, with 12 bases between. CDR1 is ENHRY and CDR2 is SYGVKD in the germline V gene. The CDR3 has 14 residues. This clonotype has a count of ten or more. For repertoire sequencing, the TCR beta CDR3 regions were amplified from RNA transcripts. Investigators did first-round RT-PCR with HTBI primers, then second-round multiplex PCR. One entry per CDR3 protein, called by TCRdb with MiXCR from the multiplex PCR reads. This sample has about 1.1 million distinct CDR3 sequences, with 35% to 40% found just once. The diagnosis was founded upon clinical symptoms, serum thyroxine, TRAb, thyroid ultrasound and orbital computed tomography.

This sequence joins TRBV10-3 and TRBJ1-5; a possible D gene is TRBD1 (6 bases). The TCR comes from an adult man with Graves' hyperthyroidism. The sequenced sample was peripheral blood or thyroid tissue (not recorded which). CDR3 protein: CAISSGVENQPQHF. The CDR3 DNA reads TGTGCCATCAGTTCAGGGGTAGAAAATCAGCCCCAGCATTTT.